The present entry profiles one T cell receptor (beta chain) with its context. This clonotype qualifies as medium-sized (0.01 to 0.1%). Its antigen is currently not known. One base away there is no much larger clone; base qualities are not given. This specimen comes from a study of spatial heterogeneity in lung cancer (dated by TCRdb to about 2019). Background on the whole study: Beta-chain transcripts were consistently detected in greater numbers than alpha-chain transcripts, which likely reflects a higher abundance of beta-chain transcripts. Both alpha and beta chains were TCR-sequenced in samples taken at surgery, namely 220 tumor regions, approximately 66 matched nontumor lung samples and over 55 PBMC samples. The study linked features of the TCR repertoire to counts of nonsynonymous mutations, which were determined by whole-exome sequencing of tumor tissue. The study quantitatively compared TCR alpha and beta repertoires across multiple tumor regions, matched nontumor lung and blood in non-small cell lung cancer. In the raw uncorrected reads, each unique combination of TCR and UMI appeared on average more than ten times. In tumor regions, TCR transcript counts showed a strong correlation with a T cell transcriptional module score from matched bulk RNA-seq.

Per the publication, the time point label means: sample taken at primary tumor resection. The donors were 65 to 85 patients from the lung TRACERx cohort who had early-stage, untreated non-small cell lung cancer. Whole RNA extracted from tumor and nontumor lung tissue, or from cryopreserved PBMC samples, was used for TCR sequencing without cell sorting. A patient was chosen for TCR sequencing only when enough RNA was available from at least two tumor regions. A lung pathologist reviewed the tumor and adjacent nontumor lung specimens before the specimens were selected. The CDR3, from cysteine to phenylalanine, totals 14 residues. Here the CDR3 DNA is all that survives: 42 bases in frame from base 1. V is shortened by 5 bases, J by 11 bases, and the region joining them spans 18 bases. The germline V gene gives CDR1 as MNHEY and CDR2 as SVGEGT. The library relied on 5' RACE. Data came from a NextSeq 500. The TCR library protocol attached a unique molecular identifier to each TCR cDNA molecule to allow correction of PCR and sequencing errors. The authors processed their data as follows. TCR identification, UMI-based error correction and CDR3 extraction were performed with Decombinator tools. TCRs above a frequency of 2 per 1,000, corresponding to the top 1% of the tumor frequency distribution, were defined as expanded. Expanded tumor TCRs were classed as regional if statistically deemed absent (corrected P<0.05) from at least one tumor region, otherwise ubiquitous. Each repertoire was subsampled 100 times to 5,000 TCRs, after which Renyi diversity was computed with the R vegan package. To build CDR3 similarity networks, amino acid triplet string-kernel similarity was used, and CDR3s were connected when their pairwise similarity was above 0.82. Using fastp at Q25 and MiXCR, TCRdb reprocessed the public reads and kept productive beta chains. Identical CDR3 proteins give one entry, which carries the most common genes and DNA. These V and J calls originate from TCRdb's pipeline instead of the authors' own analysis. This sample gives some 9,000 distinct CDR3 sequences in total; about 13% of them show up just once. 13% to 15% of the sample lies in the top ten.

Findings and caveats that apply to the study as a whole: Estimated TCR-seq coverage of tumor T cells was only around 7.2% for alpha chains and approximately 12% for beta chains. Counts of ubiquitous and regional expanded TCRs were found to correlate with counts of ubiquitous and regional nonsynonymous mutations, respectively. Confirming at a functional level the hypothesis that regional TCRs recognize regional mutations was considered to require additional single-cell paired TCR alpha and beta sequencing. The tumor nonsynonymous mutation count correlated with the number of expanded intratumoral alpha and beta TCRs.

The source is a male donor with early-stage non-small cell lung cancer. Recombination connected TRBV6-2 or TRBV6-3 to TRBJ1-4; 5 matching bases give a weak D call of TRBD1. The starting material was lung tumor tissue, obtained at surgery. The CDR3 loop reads CASSLRDPYFKLFF. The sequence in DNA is TGTGCCAGCAGTCTCCGGGACCCGTACTTCAAACTGTTTTTT.